These 11 T cell receptor beta chains share one sample of origin, sequenced in a study of blood T cell repertoires in COVID-19. Assay used: immunoSEQ multiplex PCR; TCRdb lists only in-frame clones, some missing. Of about 360,000 clones detected, 70% to 85% appear once; the ten largest clones hold approximately 1%. Material: peripheral blood. These TCRs come from a human donor with acute or convalescent COVID-19. The donor label of this sample is uncertain.

This clone was counted only a few times. V gene TRBV4-1 combines with J gene TRBJ1-1; 9 bases align to TRBD1. This CDR3 has 17 amino acids. Germline CDR1 MGHRA, CDR2 YSYEKL. V shed 0 bases, J shed 4 bases, and the junction held 9 bases outside the gene matches. CDR3 DNA sequence: TGCGCCAGCAGCCAAGATCTTATACAGGGGGCGCGCACTGAAGCTTTCTTT. Protein sequence: CASSQDLIQGARTEAFF.

V is TRBV3-1 (or the pseudogene TRBV3-2) and J is TRBJ2-7; tentative D call: TRBD2 (5 bases). The germline V and J ends were trimmed by 4 bases and 2 bases, with 15 bases remaining between them. CDR1 and CDR2 (germline): LGHDT, YNNKEL (reference sequence). This CDR3 contains 15 residues. The CDR3 here is CASSRGFLDTYEQYF. DNA of the CDR3: TGTGCCAGCAGCCGAGGGTTCCTCGATACCTACGAGCAGTACTTC.

This chain links TRBV7-8 with TRBJ2-7; 14 nucleotides agree with TRBD2. This CDR3 comprises 15 residues. Per the germline V gene, CDR1 is SGHVS and CDR2 is FQNEAQ. With 2 bases clipped from V and 5 bases from J, the junction kept 2 bases outside the gene matches. The CDR3 loop is CASSLRTSGRNEQYF. The CDR3 coding sequence is TGTGCCAGCAGCTTACGGACTAGCGGGAGGAACGAGCAGTACTTC.

The rearrangement links TRBV12-3 or TRBV12-4 to TRBJ2-5, with TRBD1 identical over 7 bases. The trim removed 6 bases at V and 5 bases at J, leaving 6 bases unmatched. The CDR3 sequence is 13 residues long. The CDR3 sequence: CASSGTAGETQYF. The CDR3, as DNA: TGTGCCAGCAGCGGGACAGCTGGGGAGACCCAGTACTTC.

The rearrangement links TRBV15 to TRBJ1-4; D is undetermined. Trimming took off 2 bases at V and 4 bases at J, with 8 bases between the two ends. Germline-derived CDR1 and CDR2 are LNHNV and YYDKDF (reference sequence). This CDR3 has 14 amino acids. In DNA form, the CDR3 reads TGTGCCACCAGCAGAATTAGACATAATGAAAAACTGTTTTTT. Its translation is CATSRIRHNEKLFF.

V usage is TRBV2 and J usage is TRBJ2-5; 10 bases map to TRBD2. CDR3 size: 14 residues. The V segment lost 6 bases and the J segment 3 bases; nucleotides outside the gene matches: 4. Germline loops: CDR1 SNHLY, CDR2 FYNNEI. The CDR3 nucleotides are TGTGCCAGCAGCTGGACTAGCGGTAAAGAGACCCAGTACTTC. As protein: CASSWTSGKETQYF.

The chain uses TRBV19 and TRBJ1-3; 7 bases fit TRBD1. The length of the CDR3 is 17 residues. CDR1 and CDR2 (germline): LNHDA, SQIVND (reference sequence). V lost 4 bases, J lost 0 bases, and 9 bases stayed unmatched. The CDR3 loop is CASSTFRGQFSGNTIYF. The CDR3 coding sequence is TGTGCCAGTAGTACGTTCCGGGGACAGTTCTCTGGAAACACCATATATTTT. Using reference TRBV19 and TRBJ1-3 for the parts outside the CDR3, the full variable domain is DGGITQSPKYLFRKEGQNVTLSCEQNLNHDAMYWYRQDPGQGLRLIYYSQIVNDFQKGDIAEGYSVSREKKESFPLTVTSAQKNPTAFYLCASSTFRGQFSGNTIYFGEGSWLTVV.

V usage is TRBV4-2 and J usage is TRBJ1-2; D perhaps matches TRBD1 (6 bases). The V end lost 4 bases, the J end lost 2 bases, and 11 bases lay between the germline ends. CDR3 size: 14 residues. Germline V gene sequence: CDR1 LGHNA, CDR2 YNFKEQ. The DNA for the CDR3 is TGTGCCAGCAGCCGCGAACAGGGAAACTATGGCTACACCTTC. It translates to CASSREQGNYGYTF.

This chain uses TRBV27 with TRBJ1-6; no definite D call. V dropped 6 bases and J dropped 0 bases, with 9 bases sitting between them. Germline loops: CDR1 MNHEY, CDR2 SMNVEV (reference sequence). The CDR3 sequence is 15 residues long. The CDR3 region is CASSPPDSYNSPLHF. The CDR3 coding sequence is TGTGCCAGCAGCCCCCCAGACTCCTATAATTCACCCCTCCACTTT.

J is TRBJ2-2 and V is TRBV6-6, with a possible D match to TRBD1 (6 bases). CDR1 and CDR2 from the germline V gene are MNHNY and SVGAGI (reference sequence). This CDR3 comprises 14 residues. Trimming cost V 5 bases and J 6 bases, with 13 bases left between them. The CDR3 DNA reads as TGTGCCAGCAGTCCGAGGGACATCCCCGGGGAGCTGTTTTTT. It specifies CASSPRDIPGELFF.

This rearrangement joins TRBV6-6 to TRBJ2-3; TRBD1 matches 7 bases. The CDR3 contains 14 residues. V shed 10 bases and J 1 base; nucleotides not matched to a gene: 8. CDR1 is MNHNY, CDR2 SVGAGI, per germline (reference sequence). The CDR3 here is CATSHGQGTDTQYF. CDR3 coding DNA: TGTGCCACCTCGCACGGACAGGGCACAGATACGCAGTATTTT.